In this sample, the clone carrying this TCR beta chain turned up a few times. Its antigen remains unknown. This sample stems from a study of T cells in Graves' hyperthyroidism and ophthalmopathy. The wider study: The blood sample was taken at first diagnosis, before treatment began. Findings and limits, study-wide: Through a model of 13 V-J features, ophthalmopathy was separated from stable hyperthyroidism.

The germline gives CDR1 MGHRA, CDR2 YSYEKL. V shed 3 bases, J shed 2 bases, and the junction held 10 bases outside the gene matches. The CDR3 has 17 amino acids. RNA transcripts yielded amplified TCR beta CDR3 regions. First-round RT-PCR targeting the TCR CDR3 was performed with the HTBI primer set. TCRdb reprocessed the multiplex PCR reads via MiXCR and lists one record per CDR3 protein. The sample shows about 290,000 distinct CDR3 sequences, roughly an eighth of them seen only once. The TCR comes from a middle-aged woman with Graves' hyperthyroidism. The gene calls are TRBV4-1 and TRBJ2-3, with TRBD1 matching over 8 bases. Material for sequencing was blood. The CDR3 spells CASSQLADRVVTDTQYF. CDR3 nucleotides: TGCGCCAGCAGCCAGTTGGCGGACAGGGTCGTCACAGATACGCAGTATTTT.